What follows describes a single TCR beta chain. Its antigen remains unidentified. This entry comes from a study of OX40 agonist ivuxolimab in advanced cancers. Trimming shortened V by 7 bases and J by 2 bases, and 17 bases separated the two germline ends. The CDR3 is 15 residues long. CDR1 is SGHRS and CDR2 is YFSETQ in the germline V gene. Clones were read by immunoSEQ multiplex PCR, and TCRdb kept only the in-frame ones, dropping some. This table has about 64,000 clones, about 88% appearing once. Study results and limitations: In general, CD8+ T cells held more expanded clones than CD4+ did, on average.

The sequencing here drew on CD4+ or CD8+ T cells sorted from blood, taken in a trial of the OX40 agonist ivuxolimab. The clonotype comes from an adult with an advanced solid tumor such as melanoma, head and neck, liver or kidney cancer. The chain joins TRBV5-1 to TRBJ2-3, with D possibly being TRBD2 (6 bases). DNA of the CDR3: TGCGCCAGCGGCCTCCGAAGCGGGTTCACAGATACGCAGTATTTT. This gives the protein CASGLRSGFTDTQYF.